Detailed here is one T cell receptor beta chain. This CDR3 has 17 residues. Germline V lookup: CDR1 LGHDT, CDR2 YNNKEL (reference sequence). This specimen comes from a study of T cells expressing NK-cell markers. For the study at large: The authors sequenced eight donors, of whom seven were HCMV-seropositive and one was seronegative.

From its re-call of the 5' RACE reads, TCRdb lists each CDR3 protein once, without DNA. Its table lists roughly 3,000 distinct CDR3 sequences. The rearrangement joins TRBV3-1 to TRBJ2-1; the TCRdb call, TRBD1, lacks DNA for checking. Sequenced: blood T cells: a sorted CD56 or NKG2C T cell subset, CD4+ or CD8+ T cells, or bulk PBMC T cells (not recorded which). The sequence came from a woman aged 18-29 years in good health. This CDR3 reads CASSQDYGDPPDGEQFF.